This T cell receptor (beta chain) was recovered during a study of long-term antiretroviral therapy in people with HIV. Trimming took 2 bases from V and 5 from J, leaving 15 bases between them. The CDR3 has 15 amino acids. The germline V gene has CDR1 SEHNR and CDR2 FQNEAQ (reference sequence). Every one of the participants with HIV received treatment in the United States. Every specimen held between about 0.9-10 million cryopreserved PBMC. These were thawed and washed before DNA extraction. It was version v3.0 of the immunoSEQ assay that was run at survey level. TCRdb keeps only in-frame clones here, not all; method: immunoSEQ multiplex PCR. The sample has tens of thousands of clones; roughly 94% are singletons.

The sequences come from unsorted PBMCs, collected 5.3 years after starting antiretroviral therapy. The TCR sequence derives from a man aged 45-65 years with HIV. The rearrangement joins TRBV7-9 to TRBJ1-2; D unresolved. CDR3 DNA sequence: TGTGCCAGCAGCTTAATACAGAGTGCCTTGTATGGCTACACCTTC. Translation: CASSLIQSALYGYTF.